Each of the 6 T cell receptor beta chains below was sequenced from the same sample in a study of shared clonotypes between healthy human individuals. TCRdb's copy holds only in-frame clones and misses some; the assay was immunoSEQ multiplex PCR. There are about 2.4 million clones in the sample; roughly 92% occur only once, and under 0.15% lies in the top ten. Sequencing was carried out using naive CD4+ T cells sorted from blood. As for subset: CD45RA+ positively selected. These receptors were obtained from a young man in good health.

V gene TRBV6-5 combines with J gene TRBJ2-7; D is perhaps TRBD1 (5 bases). CDR1 MNHEY and CDR2 SVGAGI come from the germline V gene. The ends were cut back, 2 bases at V and 0 bases at J, with 11 bases in the middle. The CDR3 runs 15 residues. The CDR3 sequence: CASSYRGSSSYEQYF. The CDR3 bases are TGTGCCAGCAGTTACAGGGGTAGCAGCTCCTACGAGCAGTACTTC.

The rearrangement uses TRBV18 and TRBJ1-5; possibly TRBD1 for D (5 bases). V was trimmed by 2 bases and J by 6 bases, leaving 11 bases between them. Germline V lookup: CDR1 KGHSH, CDR2 LQKENI. The CDR3 is 14 amino acids. The chain's CDR3 is CASSPAGGSQPQHF. CDR3 nucleotide sequence: TGTGCCAGCTCACCAGCCGGGGGAAGTCAGCCCCAGCATTTT.

J is TRBJ1-2 and V is TRBV7-9, with 9 bases identical to TRBD1. Germline V gives CDR1 SEHNR, CDR2 FQNEAQ (reference sequence). The CDR3 covers 17 residues. The V and J ends lost 3 bases and 6 bases, in that order; junction bases with no gene match: 14. The CDR3 DNA reads TGTGCCAGCAGCTTCGCCGGGACAGGGAGTTTTTCAGATGGCTACACCTTC. Its protein product is CASSFAGTGSFSDGYTF.

The gene calls are TRBV19 and TRBJ2-1, with a possible D match to TRBD2 (6 bases). The CDR3 totals 16 residues. The V gene's germline CDR1 is LNHDA and CDR2 SQIVND (reference sequence). Trimming took off 4 bases at V and 10 bases at J, with 23 bases between the two ends. CDR3 residues: CASSTEAGLGTVEQFF. In DNA, the CDR3 is TGTGCCAGTAGTACAGAGGCGGGCCTAGGGACTGTGGAGCAGTTCTTC. Complete variable domain (other parts from reference TRBV19 and TRBJ2-1): DGGITQSPKYLFRKEGQNVTLSCEQNLNHDAMYWYRQDPGQGLRLIYYSQIVNDFQKGDIAEGYSVSREKKESFPLTVTSAQKNPTAFYLCASSTEAGLGTVEQFFGPGTRLTVL.

The genes are TRBV5-8 and TRBJ2-3; 12 positions match TRBD2. CDR1 and CDR2 from the germline V gene are SGHTS and YDEGEE. The J segment lost 4 bases and the V segment lost 2 bases, leaving 5 bases of the junction unmatched. The CDR3 contains 16 residues. CDR3 protein: CASSFRTSGVPDTQYF. The CDR3 nucleotides read TGTGCCAGCAGCTTCCGGACTAGCGGGGTCCCAGATACGCAGTATTTT.

CDR3 nucleotides: TGTGCAAGTCGCCGAGGACAGGGGGCAACAGATACGCAGTATTTT. Translating it yields CASRRGQGATDTQYF. The V and J genes are TRBV12-2 and TRBJ2-3; the DNA was not compared with TRBD1, the D call given in the table. TRBV12-2 is a known pseudogene. The CDR3 is made up of 15 amino acids.